A selection of T cell receptor beta chains follows, all from one sample in a study of cytomegalovirus exposure and HLA in healthy donors. Clones were read by immunoSEQ multiplex PCR, and TCRdb kept only the in-frame ones, dropping some. The sample has approximately 250,000 clones; around 80% are singletons. Sequenced: PBMCs. These receptor sequences come from a boy aged 5-17 years in good health and CMV-seronegative. Both conserved end residues are part of each CDR3. A D gene is named only where the DNA matches it firmly. Clone size is shown for a subset of rows, as once, few, many or a class of expanded clone.

TRBJ1-2	.	TRBD1	TRBV5-1	TGCGCCAGCAGCGGGGGGACAGGGGTGAACTATGGCTACACCTTC	CASSGGTGVNYGYTF
TRBJ2-4	.	.	TRBV28	TGTGCCAGCAGTTTAGCAGGGACCAAAAACATTCAGTACTTC	CASSLAGTKNIQYF
TRBJ1-5	.	.	TRBV12-5	TGTGCTAGTGGTTTGGTAAGTTTTCAGGGGAATTATAGCAATCAGCCCCAGCATTTT	CASGLVSFQGNYSNQPQHF
TRBJ1-4	few	.	TRBV30	TGTGCCTGGTGGGGGAAAAGGGGGGGGAAACTGTTTTTT	CAWWGKRGGKLFF
TRBJ2-7	.	.	TRBV6-4	TGTGCCAGCAGTGACGGGACAAACTACGAGCAGTACTTC	CASSDGTNYEQYF
TRBJ1-2	.	.	TRBV19	TGTGCCAGTAGCAGGGAGGGCAGTAGAGCTAACTATGGCTACACCTTC	CASSREGSRANYGYTF
TRBJ2-1	.	TRBD1	TRBV5-1	TGCGCCAGCAGCTTGATTAGGGGGCAGAATGAGCAGTTCTTC	CASSLIRGQNEQFF
TRBJ1-4	.	TRBD1	TRBV6-1	TGTGCCAGCAGTAAAAAGGACCGACAGGGCGCACTGTTTTTT	CASSKKDRQGALFF
TRBJ1-1	.	TRBD1	TRBV5-6	TGTGCCAGCAGCATAGGACAGGGCCGAACTGAAGCTTTCTTT	CASSIGQGRTEAFF
TRBJ1-1	few	TRBD1	TRBV6-6	TGTGCCAGCAGTCACATGAACAGGGGAGCACCTGAAGCTTTCTTT	CASSHMNRGAPEAFF
TRBJ1-2	.	TRBD1	TRBV19	TGTGCCAGTAGTCTCCAACGGGACAGGAGCTACACCTTC	CASSLQRDRSYTF
TRBJ1-4	.	.	TRBV13	TGTGCCAGCAGCTCAGCGGGGGAAGAGAGAGAAAAACTGTTTTTT	CASSSAGEEREKLFF
TRBJ1-2	.	TRBD1	TRBV9	TGTGCCAGCAGCCCGGGACAGCTTGCCTATGGCTACACCTTC	CASSPGQLAYGYTF
TRBJ2-5	few	TRBD2	TRBV5-4	TGTGCCAGCAGCCCGAACCCGGGAGGGTTGGAGACCCAGTACTTC	CASSPNPGGLETQYF
TRBJ2-1	once	.	TRBV7-9	TGTGCCAGCAGCTTGGGGGCCGACTCCTACAATGAGCAGTTCTTC	CASSLGADSYNEQFF
TRBJ2-7	.	.	TRBV19	TGTGCCAGTAGTCCTAGGACAAGGCTCAAGGACGAGCAGTACTTC	CASSPRTRLKDEQYF